The text below deals with one T cell receptor (beta chain). Its specificity is unknown. Primers included in the PCR were 60 Vbeta and 13 Jbeta primers. Profiling relied on immunoSEQ multiplex PCR, and the TCRdb table lists in-frame clones only, not all of them. The data contain 150,000 to 200,000 clones, 80% to 85% of them seen just once; the ten biggest clones take up 8% to 10%. The record originates from a study of cytomegalovirus exposure and HLA in healthy donors. Study-level results: Association of a missense DCLRE1C variant with TCR beta V- and J-gene trimming was reported in a later analysis.

CDR3 size: 14 residues. Trimming removed 4 bases from V and 3 bases from J; junction bases left unmatched: 2. Germline values: CDR1 SGHVS, CDR2 FQNEAQ. The chain uses TRBV7-8 and TRBJ2-2; 7 bases fit TRBD1. The specimen was PBMCs. The clonotype comes from a male donor in good health and CMV-seropositive. Here the CDR3 reads CASSSGTDTGELFF. CDR3 bases: TGTGCCAGCAGCTCCGGGACAGACACCGGGGAGCTGTTTTTT.